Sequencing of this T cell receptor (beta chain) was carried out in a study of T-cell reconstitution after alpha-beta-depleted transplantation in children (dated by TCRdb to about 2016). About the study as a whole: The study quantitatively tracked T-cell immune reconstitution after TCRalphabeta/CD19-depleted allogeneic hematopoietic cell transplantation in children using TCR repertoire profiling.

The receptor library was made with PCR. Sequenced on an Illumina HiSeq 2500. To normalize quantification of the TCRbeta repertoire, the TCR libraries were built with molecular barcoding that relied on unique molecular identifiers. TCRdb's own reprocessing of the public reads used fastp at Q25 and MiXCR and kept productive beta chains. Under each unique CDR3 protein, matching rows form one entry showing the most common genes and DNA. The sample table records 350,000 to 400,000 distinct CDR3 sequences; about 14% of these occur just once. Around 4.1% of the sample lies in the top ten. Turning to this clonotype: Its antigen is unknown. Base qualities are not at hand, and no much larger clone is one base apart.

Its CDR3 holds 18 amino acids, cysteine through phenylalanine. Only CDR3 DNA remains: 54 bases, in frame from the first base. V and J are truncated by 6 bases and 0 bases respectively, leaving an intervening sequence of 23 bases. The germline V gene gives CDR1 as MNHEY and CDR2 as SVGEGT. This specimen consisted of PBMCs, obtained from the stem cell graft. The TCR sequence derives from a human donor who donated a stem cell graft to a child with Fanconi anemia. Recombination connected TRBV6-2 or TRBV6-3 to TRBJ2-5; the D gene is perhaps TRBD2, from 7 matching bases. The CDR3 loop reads CASRPLVRGPINQETQYF. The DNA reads TGTGCCAGCAGACCCCTTGTGCGGGGGCCTATCAACCAAGAGACCCAGTACTTC.